These 15 T cell receptor beta chains were all obtained from the same sample, sequenced in a study of blood T cells in healthy people across ages. Together with a sample-barcoded 5' primer, a J-beta primer mix was included in a second PCR lasting roughly 6 to 12 cycles. TCRdb reprocessed the 5' RACE reads via MiXCR and lists one record per CDR3 protein. Of fewer than 1,000,000 distinct CDR3 sequences listed, under 45% were seen once; the top ten hold around 21%. The source material was blood. These receptors were obtained from a man aged 60 to 75 in good health.

V gene TRBV12-3 or TRBV12-4 combines with J gene TRBJ2-3, with D perhaps given as TRBD1 or TRBD2 (5 bases each). The CDR3 runs 16 residues. V was cut by 7 bases and J by 2 bases, with 19 bases left in between. As DNA, the CDR3 is TGTGCCAGCACGCAAGCCTCCGGGACCCACACAGATACGCAGTATTTT. This translates into CASTQASGTHTDTQYF.

This clonotype was seen ten or more times. The J gene is TRBJ2-3, the V gene TRBV5-1; D not certain. CDR3 length: 15 residues. Trimming took 2 bases from V and 4 from J, leaving 14 bases between them. Per germline, CDR1 SGHRS and CDR2 YFSETQ. Here the CDR3 DNA reads TGCGCCAGCAGCTTTCTACCCGAGAGGCCAGATACGCAGTATTTT. Protein: CASSFLPERPDTQYF. Looking up the rest from reference TRBV5-1 and TRBJ2-3 gives the full variable domain: KAGVTQTPRYLIKTRGQQVTLSCSPISGHRSVSWYQQTPGQGLQFLFEYFSETQRNKGNFPGRFSGRQFSNSRSEMNVSTLELGDSALYLCASSFLPERPDTQYFGPGTRLTVL.

CDR3 sequence reads: CASSRQGINEQFF. In nucleotides, the CDR3 is TGTGCCAGCTCCCGACAGGGTATCAATGAGCAGTTCTTC. The V and J genes are TRBV18 and TRBJ2-1, with 7 bases identical to TRBD1. The V segment lost 6 bases and the J segment 6 bases; nucleotides outside the gene matches: 5. The germline V gene encodes CDR1 KGHSH and CDR2 LQKENI. This CDR3 has 13 residues.

This clonotype was picked up one time. At one boundary the junction diverges from the germline segment, which might be a read error. This chain links TRBV27 with TRBJ2-4; D is perhaps TRBD2 (5 bases). Germline-derived CDR1 and CDR2 are MNHEY and SMNVEV (reference sequence). This CDR3 comprises 14 residues. The CDR3, as DNA: TGTACCAGCAGTTTAGGAACGCCCAACGGGGAGCAGTACTTC. Translated: CTSSLGTPNGEQYF.

This clonotype has a handful of counts. This sequence joins TRBV20-1 and TRBJ2-1, with a weak D call TRBD2 (6 bases). This CDR3 is 14 amino acids long. Germline CDR1 DFQATT, CDR2 SNEGSKA (reference sequence). V was clipped by 7 bases and J by 4 bases, with 17 bases between them. The CDR3, as DNA: TGCAGTGTAAAGCGGCGGGGAGTTTACAATGAGCAGTTCTTC. This translates into CSVKRRGVYNEQFF.

V gene TRBV13 combines with J gene TRBJ2-2; D remains ambiguous. V was shortened by 0 bases and J by 5 bases, with 13 bases between the two germline ends. The CDR3 is 16 amino acids. Germline V gene lookup returns CDR1 PRHDT and CDR2 FYEKMQ (reference sequence). The CDR3, as DNA: TGTGCCAGCAGCTTAGGCCGCGGCGGTGGGACCGGGGAGCTGTTTTTT. It is translated as CASSLGRGGGTGELFF.

This clonotype has more than one count but fewer than ten. The chain has TRBV4-1 and TRBJ1-5; D unresolved. The germline gives CDR1 MGHRA, CDR2 YSYEKL. CDR3 length: 16 amino acids. Trimming cost V 0 bases and J 3 bases, with 12 bases left between them. CDR3 bases: TGCGCCAGCAGCCAAGACCGTCGGGGAGACAATCAGCCCCAGCATTTT. Encoded protein: CASSQDRRGDNQPQHF.

About this clonotype: The conserved phenylalanine or tryptophan is not found at the CDR3 terminus, so this likely reflects a read error. The J gene is TRBJ2-1, the V gene TRBV29-1; 9 bases are a match to TRBD2. The germline CDR1 and CDR2 sequences are SQVTM and ANQGSEA. V lost 4 bases to trimming and J lost 7 bases; unmatched junction nucleotides: 5. The CDR3 is made up of 13 amino acids. Written as DNA, the CDR3 is TGCAGCGTTGGTAGCGGGGGCGGAAATGAGCAGTTCTTA. It codes for CSVGSGGGNEQFL.

This clonotype was seen more than once but under ten times. The chain links TRBV20-1 to TRBJ2-1; 8 bases agree with TRBD2. The V gene end was trimmed by 6 bases and the J gene end by 1 base; junction bases not matched to a gene: 5. The CDR3 is 14 amino acids. CDR1 and CDR2 from the germline V gene are DFQATT and SNEGSKA (reference sequence). CDR3 residues: CSARRGASYNEQFF. In DNA form, the CDR3 reads TGCAGTGCCCGGCGGGGGGCATCCTACAATGAGCAGTTCTTC.

This chain connects TRBV4-3 to TRBJ2-5; D is undetermined. Trimming stripped 2 bases from V and 5 bases from J, with 9 bases between. CDR3 length: 13 amino acids. Per the germline V gene, CDR1 is LGHNA and CDR2 is YSLEER. CDR3 sequence (DNA): TGCGCCAGCAGCCAAAGACTGTCGGAGACCCAGTACTTC. Translation gives CASSQRLSETQYF.

This chain joins TRBV20-1 and TRBJ2-1; 8 bases agree with TRBD2. The germline V gene has CDR1 DFQATT and CDR2 SNEGSKA (reference sequence). The CDR3 runs to 16 residues. J lost 7 bases, V lost 0 bases, and 11 bases had no gene match. The CDR3 loop is CSARDLSGLVPNEQFF. Here the CDR3 DNA reads TGCAGTGCTAGAGATCTCTCGGGACTAGTCCCGAATGAGCAGTTCTTC.

The gene calls are TRBV20-1 and TRBJ2-2; TRBD1 aligns across 7 bases. Germline V CDR1 and CDR2: DFQATT, SNEGSKA (reference sequence). J lost 1 base, V lost 5 bases, and 4 bases had no gene match. The CDR3 has 14 amino acids. Here the CDR3 reads CSALDRENTGELFF. CDR3 DNA sequence: TGCAGTGCTTTAGACAGGGAGAACACCGGGGAGCTGTTTTTT.

This clonotype was seen more than once but under ten times. The J gene is TRBJ2-5, the V gene TRBV20-1, with D possibly being TRBD1 (6 bases). The ends were cut back, 6 bases at V and 3 bases at J, with 14 bases in the middle. CDR3 size: 13 residues. CDR1 DFQATT and CDR2 SNEGSKA come from the germline V gene (reference sequence). CDR3 region: CSAGGTSKETQYF. In nucleotides, the CDR3 is TGCAGTGCAGGGGGTACCTCCAAAGAGACCCAGTACTTC.

This chain uses TRBV7-6 with TRBJ1-6, with D unresolved. Trimming took off 1 base at V and 10 bases at J, with 11 bases between the two ends. The CDR3 length is 14 residues. Germline values: CDR1 SGHVS, CDR2 FNYEAQ. The DNA of the CDR3 is TGTGCCAGCAGCTTAGATCAGCCCGGGTCACCCCTCCACTTT. Its protein product is CASSLDQPGSPLHF.

The gene calls are TRBV12-3 or TRBV12-4 and TRBJ2-4; D not certain. The DNA end is more similar to TRBJ2-7, so the J call may be wrong. The CDR3 is 13 residues long. CDR3 nucleotides: TGTGCCAGCAGTTTGCCAAGAAGTGGCGAGCAGTACTTC. This codes for CASSLPRSGEQYF.